The 32 T cell receptor beta chains below come from one sample, sequenced in a study of cytomegalovirus exposure and HLA in healthy donors (TCRdb year 2017). Library preparation was by the immunoSEQ multiplex PCR assay. For the multiplex PCR, a mixture combining 60 forward primers for TCR Vbeta segments and 13 reverse primers for TCR Jbeta segments was used. The immuneACCESS repertoire file appears here via TCRdb, limited to in-frame rearrangements. These files lack a portion of the clones; in checked studies, under half of the deficit traces to unresolved V genes, and the cause of the others is not known. For this sample there are over 120,000 clones; 70% appear just once. In total, the top ten clones hold roughly 1.9% of the sample. The sequenced material came from PBMCs. These receptors were collected from a woman aged 60-75 years in good health and CMV-seropositive.

The V and J genes are TRBV29-1 and TRBJ1-1; D call uncertain. Germline V CDR1 and CDR2: SQVTM, ANQGSEA. The CDR3 is 15 amino acids. V dropped 3 bases and J dropped 5 bases, with 19 bases sitting between them. CDR3 sequence: CSVEGLRGRWTEAFF. The CDR3 DNA reads as TGCAGCGTTGAGGGTCTTCGGGGAAGATGGACTGAAGCTTTCTTT.

The rearrangement links TRBV19 to TRBJ2-1; 9 bases fit TRBD1. This CDR3 region has 19 residues. Trimming at V came to 2 bases and at J to 0 bases, leaving 11 bases not matched to a gene. The germline V gene encodes CDR1 LNHDA and CDR2 SQIVND (reference sequence). The CDR3 here is CASSISTGGAVSSYNEQFF. The CDR3 region has the DNA TGTGCCAGTAGTATAAGCACAGGGGGCGCCGTCAGCTCCTACAATGAGCAGTTCTTC.

J is TRBJ2-2 and V is TRBV29-1; 7 nucleotides agree with TRBD1. This CDR3 region has 12 residues. With V trimmed by 7 bases and J by 4 bases, 3 bases remained unmatched. Germline V lookup: CDR1 SQVTM, CDR2 ANQGSEA. The CDR3 DNA reads TGCAGCGCCCGACAGGGCACCGGGGAGCTGTTTTTT. Its translation is CSARQGTGELFF.

The chain carries TRBV28 and TRBJ1-2, with 9 bases identical to TRBD1. CDR1 and CDR2 (germline): MDHEN, SYDVKM. The CDR3 loop spans 12 amino acids. Unmatched junction bases numbered 4, after V lost 6 bases and J lost 8 bases. CDR3 protein: CASRRTGDGYTF. The CDR3 DNA reads as TGTGCCAGCAGGAGGACAGGGGACGGCTACACCTTC.

This clone has only a few counts. V gene TRBV2 combines with J gene TRBJ1-5, with a weak D call TRBD1 (6 bases). Germline loops: CDR1 SNHLY, CDR2 FYNNEI. This CDR3 spans 16 amino acids. Between the trimmed V and J ends, which lost 8 bases and 1 base, there was a span of 18 bases. The CDR3 is CASARDTGSSNQPQHF. CDR3 nucleotides: TGTGCCAGCGCCAGGGACACAGGGAGCAGCAATCAGCCCCAGCATTTT.

The chain employs TRBV7-9 and TRBJ2-1; TRBD2 agrees at 9 bases. Trimming cost V 8 bases and J 5 bases; bases outside gene matches: 10. In germline, CDR1 is SEHNR, CDR2 FQNEAQ (reference sequence). The CDR3 sequence is 15 residues long. Here the CDR3 DNA reads TGTGCCAGCCCGCGGGAGGGAGTTACAAACAATGAGCAGTTCTTC. Protein product: CASPREGVTNNEQFF. Supplemented by reference TRBV7-9 and TRBJ2-1, the full variable domain reads DTGVSQNPRHKITKRGQNVTFRCDPISEHNRLYWYRQTLGQGPEFLTYFQNEAQLEKSRLLSDRFSAERPKGSFSTLEIQRTEQGDSAMYLCASPREGVTNNEQFFGPGTRLTVL.

The rearrangement uses TRBV7-9 and TRBJ2-7; D is uncertain. Trimming took 5 bases from V and 2 from J, leaving 4 bases between them. The CDR3 contains 11 residues. The V gene's germline CDR1 is SEHNR and CDR2 FQNEAQ (reference sequence). The CDR3 spells CASSPAYEQYF. The CDR3 region has the DNA TGTGCCAGCAGCCCCGCCTACGAGCAGTACTTC.

The CDR3, as DNA: TGTGCCAGCAGAGGGACAGGGGTCTATGGCTACACCTTC. Translated, it gives CASRGTGVYGYTF. The gene calls are TRBV7-9 and TRBJ1-2, with 10 bases fitting TRBD1. This CDR3 is 13 amino acids long. Germline V gives CDR1 SEHNR, CDR2 FQNEAQ (reference sequence). Trimming removed 6 bases from V and 4 bases from J; junction bases left unmatched: 2.

This clone appeared a single time. The chain is built from TRBV29-1 and TRBJ2-1; 11 bases fit TRBD2. V shed 2 bases and J 4 bases; nucleotides not matched to a gene: 10. CDR3 length: 17 amino acids. The germline gives CDR1 SQVTM, CDR2 ANQGSEA. Written as DNA, the CDR3 is TGCAGCGTTGAAACCGGGACTAGCGGACCAGGTTACAATGAGCAGTTCTTC. Protein: CSVETGTSGPGYNEQFF.

The V call is TRBV5-6, the J call TRBJ2-5; 14 bases line up with TRBD2. CDR1 and CDR2 from the germline V gene are SGHDT and YYEEEE. Trimming at V came to 0 bases and at J to 5 bases, leaving 3 bases not matched to a gene. This CDR3 has 16 residues. DNA for the CDR3: TGTGCCAGCAGCTTGGCGACTAGCGGGAGGGTGGAGACCCAGTACTTC. Protein: CASSLATSGRVETQYF.

V is TRBV4-2 and J is TRBJ2-2, with TRBD2 matching 11 bases. Losses at the gene ends were 0 bases for V and 3 bases for J; bases not matched to a gene: 9. Per the germline V gene, CDR1 is LGHNA and CDR2 is YNFKEQ. The CDR3 length is 19 residues. The CDR3 bases are TGTGCCAGCAGCCAAGAGAGGGCCCTTAGCGGGGGGGACACCGGGGAGCTGTTTTTT. Amino acids: CASSQERALSGGDTGELFF.

V gene TRBV9 combines with J gene TRBJ2-7; 8 positions agree with TRBD2. V lost 4 bases to trimming and J lost 5 bases; unmatched junction nucleotides: 17. This CDR3 spans 17 amino acids. Germline CDR1 SGDLS, CDR2 YYNGEE. CDR3 sequence: CASSPLPSAGGPHEQYF. The CDR3 DNA sequence: TGTGCCAGCAGCCCTCTGCCTAGCGCGGGGGGTCCCCACGAGCAGTACTTC.

The V and J genes are TRBV5-6 and TRBJ1-5; 8 bases line up with TRBD1. The CDR3 spans 17 residues. Trimming at V came to 1 base and at J to 6 bases, leaving 12 bases not matched to a gene. CDR1 and CDR2 (germline): SGHDT, YYEEEE. CDR3 DNA: TGTGCCAGCAGCTTGCTTAGCGGACAGGGCCGATCTCAGCCCCAGCATTTT. Amino acid sequence: CASSLLSGQGRSQPQHF. The entire variable domain, with the rest obtained from reference TRBV5-6 and TRBJ1-5, is as follows: DAGVTQSPTHLIKTRGQQVTLRCSPKSGHDTVSWYQQALGQGPQFIFQYYEEEERQRGNFPDRFSGHQFPNYSSELNVNALLLGDSALYLCASSLLSGQGRSQPQHFGDGTRLSIL.

In its sample, this clone was seen a few times. The gene calls are TRBV18 and TRBJ2-4; D not certain. V lost 1 base, J lost 5 bases, and 3 bases lay in between. From germline, CDR1 is KGHSH and CDR2 LQKENI. The CDR3 sequence is 12 residues long. CDR3 region: CASSPRENIQYF. CDR3 coding DNA: TGTGCCAGCTCACCACGAGAAAACATTCAGTACTTC.

The rearrangement links TRBV6-5 to TRBJ1-1; 7 positions agree with TRBD1. Trimming cost V 5 bases and J 4 bases; bases outside gene matches: 4. The germline V gene has CDR1 MNHEY and CDR2 SVGAGI. There are 13 residues in the CDR3. The CDR3 nucleotides are TGTGCCAGCAGTCCCTCAGGGGGCACTGAAGCTTTCTTT. Its translation is CASSPSGGTEAFF.

The rearrangement uses TRBV19 and TRBJ1-1; 8 nucleotides match TRBD1. The trim removed 8 bases at V and 5 bases at J, leaving 7 bases unmatched. CDR1 is LNHDA and CDR2 is SQIVND in the germline V gene (reference sequence). This CDR3 has 13 residues. The CDR3 DNA reads TGTGCCAGTGTGGACAGGGTGGGGACTGAAGCTTTCTTT. Translation: CASVDRVGTEAFF.

This clone was recorded a few times. The V and J genes are TRBV28 and TRBJ1-1; a possible D gene is TRBD1 (6 bases). From germline, CDR1 is MDHEN and CDR2 SYDVKM. V lost 2 bases and J 5 bases, leaving 12 bases between the germline ends. The CDR3 runs to 14 residues. This CDR3 reads CASSLSTGWTEAFF. For the CDR3, the DNA is TGTGCCAGCAGTTTAAGTACAGGGTGGACTGAAGCTTTCTTT.

The rearrangement joins TRBV6-1 to TRBJ2-5; D is unresolved. The CDR3 runs to 13 residues. The V gene's germline CDR1 is MNHNS and CDR2 SASEGT. V lost 6 bases and J lost 3, with 11 bases in between. The CDR3, as DNA: TGTGCCAGCAGCGGCAGTAGCAAAGAGACCCAGTACTTC. It translates to CASSGSSKETQYF.

About this clone itself: The sample holds other DNA sequences that translate to the same CDR3. The chain is built from TRBV7-9 and TRBJ1-4, with 8 bases lining up with TRBD1. Germline V CDR1 and CDR2: SEHNR, FQNEAQ (reference sequence). This CDR3 contains 14 residues. The ends lost 6 bases at V and 6 bases at J; junction bases unmatched: 6. The CDR3: CASSPDRVDEKLFF. Here the CDR3 DNA reads TGTGCCAGCAGTCCGGACAGGGTTGATGAAAAACTGTTTTTT.

The chain joins TRBV7-8 to TRBJ2-7, with 8 bases lining up with TRBD1. V was clipped by 8 bases and J by 7 bases; unmatched bases: 7. Germline lookup yields CDR1 SGHVS and CDR2 FQNEAQ. This CDR3 has 12 amino acids. This CDR3 reads CASAWTGSEQYF. For the CDR3, the DNA is TGTGCCAGCGCCTGGACAGGGTCGGAGCAGTACTTC.

The rearrangement uses TRBV19 and TRBJ2-5; 7 bases are shared with TRBD1. Germline CDR1 LNHDA, CDR2 SQIVND (reference sequence). The CDR3 is made up of 16 amino acids. With 2 bases clipped from V and 5 bases from J, the junction kept 11 bases outside the gene matches. CDR3 residues: CASSIRGLSALETQYF. In DNA form, the CDR3 reads TGTGCCAGTAGTATAAGGGGGCTTAGCGCGTTGGAGACCCAGTACTTC.

The gene calls are TRBV4-1 and TRBJ1-1; 7 nucleotides match TRBD1. The length of the CDR3 is 18 residues. The germline gives CDR1 MGHRA, CDR2 YSYEKL. J lost 5 bases, V lost 3 bases, and 18 bases had no gene match. The CDR3 spells CASSHPLLRGRQGTEAFF. The DNA for the CDR3 is TGCGCCAGCAGCCATCCCCTCTTGAGGGGGCGCCAGGGAACTGAAGCTTTCTTT.

The chain combines TRBV11-2 with TRBJ2-3; TRBD2 agrees at 8 bases. The CDR3 runs to 16 residues. The germline V gene encodes CDR1 SGHAT and CDR2 FQNNGV. V dropped 5 bases and J dropped 3; count of bases not matched to a gene: 10. The CDR3 DNA reads as TGTGCCAGCAGCCCAAGGAGCGGGAGAGTTACAGATACGCAGTATTTT. Encoded protein: CASSPRSGRVTDTQYF.

This clone has more than one count but fewer than ten. The J gene is TRBJ2-7, the V gene TRBV14, with D uncertain. This CDR3 region has 15 residues. Germline CDR1 SGHDN, CDR2 FVKESK. V lost 4 bases and J 5 bases, leaving 18 bases between the germline ends. The chain's CDR3 is CASSPFATPRNEQYF. The CDR3 DNA reads as TGTGCCAGCAGCCCCTTTGCCACGCCCAGGAACGAGCAGTACTTC.

The chain joins TRBV2 to TRBJ2-3, with TRBD1 matching over 11 bases. The CDR3 runs 13 residues. The germline gives CDR1 SNHLY, CDR2 FYNNEI. Germline trimming cut 8 bases from V and 8 bases from J; bases unmatched to any gene: 6. This CDR3 is CASRGDRGSTQYF. CDR3 bases: TGTGCCAGCCGTGGGGACAGGGGGAGTACGCAGTATTTT. Filled out from reference TRBV2 and TRBJ2-3, the complete variable domain reads EPEVTQTPSHQVTQMGQEVILRCVPISNHLYFYWYRQILGQKVEFLVSFYNNEISEKSEIFDDQFSVERPDGSNFTLKIRSTKLEDSAMYFCASRGDRGSTQYFGPGTRLTVL.

The chain recombines TRBV25-1 with TRBJ2-7; D perhaps matches TRBD2 (6 bases). V lost 7 bases and J 4 bases, leaving 20 bases between the germline ends. Germline CDR1 reads MGHDK; CDR2 reads SYGVNS. The CDR3 contains 15 residues. The CDR3 DNA follows: TGTGCCAGCAAATCGGACGGGGACTTTCCTTACGAGCAGTACTTC. Amino acid sequence: CASKSDGDFPYEQYF.

The chain joins TRBV6-5 to TRBJ1-1, with D uncertain. This CDR3 contains 12 residues. The V end was cut by 6 bases, the J end by 1 base, with 6 bases between. Germline CDR1 is MNHEY and CDR2 is SVGAGI. The DNA of the CDR3 is TGTGCCAGCAGGAGACAGAACACTGAAGCTTTCTTT. It translates to CASRRQNTEAFF.

V is TRBV2 and J is TRBJ2-2; D gene ambiguous. The CDR3 sequence is 14 residues long. V was clipped by 4 bases and J by 1 base, with 7 bases between them. In germline, CDR1 is SNHLY, CDR2 FYNNEI. CDR3 in amino acids: CASSVGGNTGELFF. In nucleotides, the CDR3 is TGTGCCAGCAGTGTCGGCGGGAACACCGGGGAGCTGTTTTTT.

CDR3 sequence (DNA): TGTGCCAGTAGCATGAGACGGGATAATCAGCCCCAGCATTTT. Translating gives CASSMRRDNQPQHF. This chain joins TRBV19 and TRBJ1-5; D call uncertain. Germline CDR1 and CDR2: LNHDA and SQIVND (reference sequence). The CDR3 spans 14 residues. Deletions cut 6 bases from V and 4 bases from J, with 13 bases between.

V is TRBV5-1 and J is TRBJ2-2, with 7 bases lining up with TRBD1. Germline-derived CDR1 and CDR2 are SGHRS and YFSETQ. With V trimmed by 3 bases and J by 6 bases, 8 bases remained unmatched. The CDR3 consists of 15 residues. The CDR3 sequence: CASSSTTRGPGELFF. The CDR3, as DNA: TGCGCCAGCAGCTCCACCACAAGGGGGCCCGGGGAGCTGTTTTTT.

The chain couples TRBV2 to TRBJ1-3; TRBD1 matches 10 bases. Germline lookup yields CDR1 SNHLY and CDR2 FYNNEI. The CDR3 spans 14 residues. Trimming removed 8 bases from V and 3 bases from J; junction bases left unmatched: 4. The CDR3 DNA reads TGTGCCAGCCTGGGACAGGGGATTGGAAACACCATATATTTT. The encoded protein is CASLGQGIGNTIYF.

This chain joins TRBV2 and TRBJ2-7, with D perhaps matching TRBD2 (6 bases). This CDR3 comprises 16 residues. V lost 0 bases and J 5 bases, leaving 17 bases between the germline ends. Germline-derived CDR1 and CDR2 are SNHLY and FYNNEI. The CDR3: CASSEAEGFRLNEQYF. CDR3 sequence (DNA): TGTGCCAGCAGTGAAGCGGAGGGATTTCGTTTGAACGAGCAGTACTTC.